A single sample is the source of the 27 T cell receptor beta chains below, sequenced in a study of STAT5B mutations in CD4+ large granular lymphocyte leukemia. Measured with immunoSEQ multiplex PCR; TCRdb has only the in-frame clones, and not every one. This table holds around 4,300 clones, around four fifths found once. What was sequenced was PBMCs. These receptor sequences come from a man in his sixties with CD4+ T-cell large granular lymphocyte leukemia.

The chain joins TRBV25-1 to TRBJ2-1, with D maybe TRBD1 (6 bases). Germline CDR1 is MGHDK and CDR2 is SYGVNS. The CDR3 sequence is 15 residues long. V was cut by 3 bases and J by 7 bases, with 16 bases left in between. The CDR3 sequence: CASSDVDRPRNEQFF. The CDR3 DNA sequence: TGTGCCAGCAGTGATGTGGACAGACCGCGGAATGAGCAGTTCTTC. The full variable domain, with the rest looked up from reference TRBV25-1 and TRBJ2-1, is EADIYQTPRYLVIGTGKKITLECSQTMGHDKMYWYQQDPGMELHLIHYSYGVNSTEKGDLSSESTVSRIRTEHFPLTLESARPSHTSQYLCASSDVDRPRNEQFFGPGTRLTVL.

This chain uses TRBV29-1 with TRBJ1-1, with D unclear. Germline assignment: CDR1 SQVTM and CDR2 ANQGSEA. Between the trimmed V and J ends, which lost 1 base and 1 base, there was a span of 4 bases. This CDR3 has 12 residues. CDR3 residues: CSVEGENTEAFF. The CDR3 DNA reads TGCAGCGTTGAAGGGGAGAACACTGAAGCTTTCTTT.

The CDR3, as DNA: TGTGCCAGGGGTCCGACAGGGAGCTCCTACGAGCAGTACTTC. Protein sequence: CARGPTGSSYEQYF. The chain employs TRBV2 and TRBJ2-5, with 7 bases identical to TRBD1. The end of the DNA is better explained by TRBJ2-7, so the J call may be wrong. Per the germline V gene, CDR1 is SNHLY and CDR2 is FYNNEI. This CDR3 comprises 14 residues.

The chain employs TRBV19 and TRBJ1-5, with 12 positions matching TRBD1. Looked up from germline, CDR1 is LNHDA and CDR2 is SQIVND (reference sequence). V dropped 5 bases and J dropped 2; count of bases not matched to a gene: 13. This CDR3 spans 19 amino acids. CDR3 DNA: TGTGCCAGTAGTCTCTCCGGGACAGGGGGCCCTCGGGGCAATCAGCCCCAGCATTTT. It yields the protein CASSLSGTGGPRGNQPQHF.

The chain employs TRBV7-2 and TRBJ2-1; maybe TRBD2 (6 bases). CDR1 SGHTA and CDR2 FQGNSA come from the germline V gene. Trimming pared 1 base from V and 9 bases from J, leaving 13 bases between. This CDR3 has 14 amino acids. CDR3 sequence reads: CASSLVGGTREQFF. The CDR3 nucleotides read TGTGCCAGCAGCTTAGTCGGCGGGACCCGTGAGCAGTTCTTC.

V is TRBV13 and J is TRBJ2-3; TRBD1 aligns across 8 bases. The CDR3 runs to 15 residues. Germline lookup yields CDR1 PRHDT and CDR2 FYEKMQ (reference sequence). Unmatched junction bases numbered 8, after V lost 4 bases and J lost 5 bases. CDR3 nucleotides: TGTGCCAGCAGCTCAGACAGGGGTGAAGGAGATACGCAGTATTTT. Translating gives CASSSDRGEGDTQYF. Full variable domain (rest looked up from reference TRBV13 and TRBJ2-3): AAGVIQSPRHLIKEKRETATLKCYPIPRHDTVYWYQQGPGQDPQFLISFYEKMQSDKGSIPDRFSAQQFSDYHSELNMSSLELGDSALYFCASSSDRGEGDTQYFGPGTRLTVL.

The chain carries TRBV10-1 and TRBJ2-3; possibly TRBD2 for D (6 bases). V lost 2 bases and J lost 0, with 9 bases in between. The CDR3 has 15 residues. Germline V gene lookup returns CDR1 WNHNN and CDR2 SYGVQD (reference sequence). CDR3 DNA: TGCGCCAGCAGTGAGGTTCGGGGGAGCACAGATACGCAGTATTTT. Residues: CASSEVRGSTDTQYF.

The V call is TRBV16, the J call TRBJ1-1, with D unresolved. CDR3 length: 15 amino acids. V lost 0 bases and J lost 0, with 8 bases in between. Germline CDR1 reads KGHSY; CDR2 reads FQNENV. The CDR3 DNA sequence: TGTGCCAGCAGCCAATCGTACACGTTGAACACTGAAGCTTTCTTT. Protein product: CASSQSYTLNTEAFF.

V gene TRBV29-1 combines with J gene TRBJ1-3; D remains unclear. CDR1 and CDR2 (germline): SQVTM, ANQGSEA. V lost 6 bases and J 2 bases, leaving 11 bases between the germline ends. The CDR3 spans 13 residues. The CDR3 DNA sequence: TGCAGCGTCTCTTCGGGGACTGGAAACACCATATATTTT. As protein: CSVSSGTGNTIYF.

The CDR3 protein is CASSESVRVGGANVLTF. The CDR3 DNA reads TGCGCCAGCAGTGAGTCGGTCAGGGTCGGTGGGGCCAACGTCCTGACTTTC. This rearrangement joins TRBV10-1 to TRBJ2-6; D is possibly TRBD1 (5 bases). V was cut by 0 bases and J by 3 bases, with 12 bases left in between. This CDR3 spans 17 amino acids. In germline, CDR1 is WNHNN, CDR2 SYGVQD (reference sequence).

The rearrangement joins TRBV12-5 to TRBJ2-2; TRBD2 is a possible D gene (7 bases). Trimming took 5 bases from V and 6 from J, leaving 19 bases between them. This CDR3 is 16 amino acids long. Germline CDR1 is LGHNT and CDR2 is FRNRAP. Here the CDR3 reads CASGEGTAGAPGELFF. DNA for the CDR3: TGTGCTAGTGGTGAAGGAACGGCGGGGGCACCCGGGGAGCTGTTTTTT.

V gene TRBV27 combines with J gene TRBJ1-1; the D gene is possibly TRBD1 (5 bases). Germline V gene sequence: CDR1 MNHEY, CDR2 SMNVEV (reference sequence). Deletions cut 5 bases from V and 8 bases from J, with 9 bases between. The CDR3 is made up of 11 amino acids. CDR3 DNA sequence: TGTGCCAGCAGTCATAGACAGGAAGCTTTCTTT. Protein: CASSHRQEAFF.

The chain is built from TRBV13 and TRBJ1-4; possibly TRBD1 for D (6 bases). Germline assignment: CDR1 PRHDT and CDR2 FYEKMQ (reference sequence). The CDR3 has 13 residues. V was shortened by 8 bases and J by 3 bases, with 10 bases between the two germline ends. This CDR3 reads CASGGGSNEKLFF. CDR3 in DNA: TGTGCCAGCGGGGGCGGGTCTAATGAAAAACTGTTTTTT.

V gene TRBV10-3 combines with J gene TRBJ2-7; D unclear. CDR3 length: 18 amino acids. V lost 0 bases to trimming and J lost 2 bases, with 20 bases between them. In germline, CDR1 is ENHRY, CDR2 SYGVKD. The CDR3 region has the DNA TGTGCCATCAGTGAGTCGGGTCCGATTTTAATTCATGCCTACGAGCAGTACTTC. This translates into CAISESGPILIHAYEQYF.

The chain carries TRBV2 and TRBJ1-2, with D unresolved. From germline, CDR1 is SNHLY and CDR2 FYNNEI. There are 14 residues in the CDR3. V lost 0 bases to trimming and J lost 0 bases, with 5 bases between them. The CDR3: CASSEAPANYGYTF. DNA of the CDR3: TGTGCCAGCAGTGAAGCGCCCGCTAACTATGGCTACACCTTC.

The chain employs TRBV2 and TRBJ2-5; D is undetermined. Deletions cut 6 bases from V and 5 bases from J, with 7 bases between. The CDR3 loop spans 11 amino acids. Per germline, CDR1 SNHLY and CDR2 FYNNEI. This CDR3 reads CASRGWETQYF. CDR3 in DNA: TGTGCCAGCAGAGGGTGGGAGACCCAGTACTTC.

This chain links TRBV6-5 with TRBJ1-2, with D uncertain. Deletions cut 6 bases from V and 8 bases from J, with 19 bases between. Looked up from germline, CDR1 is MNHEY and CDR2 is SVGAGI. The CDR3 covers 14 residues. CDR3 DNA: TGTGCCAGCAGGCCTTTGTGGAGGTTGCGAGGCTACACCTTC. It yields the protein CASRPLWRLRGYTF.

V usage is TRBV30 and J usage is TRBJ2-2; D gene unclear. Per germline, CDR1 GTSNPN and CDR2 SVGIG (reference sequence). V was clipped by 0 bases and J by 3 bases, with 17 bases between them. The CDR3 loop spans 17 amino acids. CDR3 residues: CAWSVHSGPRDTGELFF. The CDR3 DNA is TGTGCCTGGAGTGTTCACTCCGGGCCTAGAGACACCGGGGAGCTGTTTTTT.

V and J are TRBV9 and TRBJ1-1; D is unclear. V was cut by 0 bases and J by 4 bases, with 7 bases left in between. Germline CDR1 reads SGDLS; CDR2 reads YYNGEE. The CDR3 is made up of 13 amino acids. CDR3 sequence: CASSVGGSTEAFF. In DNA form, the CDR3 reads TGTGCCAGCAGCGTAGGCGGCAGCACTGAAGCTTTCTTT.

In its sample, this clone ranks as large. In DNA form, the CDR3 reads TGTGCCAGCAGTTCGGGTGGCCGTGAAAAACTGTTTTTT. It codes for CASSSGGREKLFF. This sequence joins TRBV6-1 and TRBJ1-4; D call uncertain. V lost 5 bases, J lost 7 bases, and 11 bases lay in between. The length of the CDR3 is 13 residues. Germline assignment: CDR1 MNHNS and CDR2 SASEGT.

The chain joins TRBV13 to TRBJ2-1; weak D call: TRBD2 (7 bases). The CDR3 runs to 12 residues. Germline assignment: CDR1 PRHDT and CDR2 FYEKMQ (reference sequence). The V gene lost 7 bases and the J gene lost 5 bases, with 9 bases spanning the gap. For the CDR3, the DNA is TGTGCCAGCAAGGGGGGGGACAATGAGCAGTTCTTC. Translating gives CASKGGDNEQFF. The full variable domain, its missing parts supplied by reference TRBV13 and TRBJ2-1, is AAGVIQSPRHLIKEKRETATLKCYPIPRHDTVYWYQQGPGQDPQFLISFYEKMQSDKGSIPDRFSAQQFSDYHSELNMSSLELGDSALYFCASKGGDNEQFFGPGTRLTVL.

The CDR3 reads CASTLAGDTDTQYF. The CDR3 nucleotides are TGTGCCAGCACCCTAGCGGGGGACACAGATACGCAGTATTTT. J is TRBJ2-3 and V is TRBV9, with TRBD2 identical over 10 bases. Germline trimming cut 6 bases from V and 2 bases from J; bases unmatched to any gene: 3. Germline CDR1 reads SGDLS; CDR2 reads YYNGEE. The CDR3 has 14 amino acids. Together with reference TRBV9 and TRBJ2-3, the CDR3 gives the full variable domain: DSGVTQTPKHLITATGQRVTLRCSPRSGDLSVYWYQQSLDQGLQFLIQYYNGEERAKGNILERFSAQQFPDLHSELNLSSLELGDSALYFCASTLAGDTDTQYFGPGTRLTVL.

This clone was found a few times. This chain uses TRBV15 with TRBJ1-5; no clear D. CDR3 length: 12 residues. The ends were cut back, 3 bases at V and 1 base at J, with 1 base in the middle. Germline V gene lookup returns CDR1 LNHNV and CDR2 YYDKDF (reference sequence). This chain's CDR3 is CATSSSNQPQHF. Here the CDR3 DNA reads TGTGCCACCAGCAGCAGCAATCAGCCCCAGCATTTT.

V is TRBV7-8 and J is TRBJ2-1; 8 positions match TRBD2. Germline CDR1 reads SGHVS; CDR2 reads FQNEAQ. Trimming cost V 0 bases and J 8 bases; bases outside gene matches: 3. The CDR3 runs to 14 residues. CDR3 sequence (DNA): TGTGCCAGCAGCTTAGCGCGGGGGGTCTATGAGCAGTTCTTC. Translating gives CASSLARGVYEQFF. The variable domain in full, with the rest retrieved from reference TRBV7-8 and TRBJ2-1, is GAGVSQSPRYKVAKRGQDVALRCDPISGHVSLFWYQQALGQGPEFLTYFQNEAQLDKSGLPSDRFFAERPEGSVSTLKIQRTQQEDSAVYLCASSLARGVYEQFFGPGTRLTVL.

The CDR3 reads CASSETGLSPLHF. CDR3 nucleotides: TGTGCCAGCAGTGAGACAGGGCTTTCACCCCTCCACTTT. The J gene is TRBJ1-6, the V gene TRBV6-4; the match to TRBD1 covers 7 bases. Germline V gene lookup returns CDR1 MRHNA and CDR2 SNTAGT. The CDR3 extends over 13 amino acids. After removal of 3 bases from V and 9 bases from J, the junction contained 2 bases not matched to a gene.

The chain recombines TRBV27 with TRBJ2-7; a weak D match, TRBD2 (6 bases). The germline gives CDR1 MNHEY, CDR2 SMNVEV (reference sequence). Between the trimmed V and J ends, which lost 8 bases and 7 bases, there was a span of 12 bases. CDR3 length: 11 residues. CDR3 sequence reads: CASGGDWEQYF. As DNA, the CDR3 is TGTGCCAGCGGCGGGGATTGGGAGCAGTACTTC.

The V call is TRBV6-1, the J call TRBJ1-1; 9 positions agree with TRBD1. V trimming: 4 bases; J trimming: 5 bases; junction bases outside the gene matches: 2. CDR3 size: 13 residues. Germline V CDR1 and CDR2: MNHNS, SASEGT. CDR3 sequence: CASSGGTGTEAFF. CDR3 bases: TGTGCCAGCAGTGGAGGGACAGGGACTGAAGCTTTCTTT.